The 2 T cell receptor beta chains below were found in one sample sequenced in a study of blood T cell repertoires in COVID-19. Only in-frame clones appear in the TCRdb table, and some are missing; sequencing was by immunoSEQ multiplex PCR. The sample holds about 200,000 clones, roughly nine tenths seen once. Sequencing was performed on peripheral blood. The receptors originated from a woman aged 50 to 60 with COVID-19, enrolled during active disease.

J is TRBJ1-3 and V is TRBV11-2, with a tentative D call TRBD1 (6 bases). Germline V gives CDR1 SGHAT, CDR2 FQNNGV. This CDR3 spans 17 amino acids. Trimming removed 0 bases from V and 1 base from J, with 13 bases in between. CDR3 in DNA: TGTGCCAGCAGCTTAGACTGGGCACAGGGTTCTGGAAACACCATATATTTT. It yields the protein CASSLDWAQGSGNTIYF.

CDR3: CASSPGTTEQYF. The CDR3 DNA reads TGCGCCAGCAGCCCGGGGACTACCGAGCAGTACTTC. The chain recombines TRBV5-1 with TRBJ2-7; 7 nucleotides line up with TRBD2. Germline CDR1 and CDR2: SGHRS and YFSETQ. CDR3 length: 12 residues. Unmatched junction bases numbered 4, after V lost 4 bases and J lost 6 bases.